The 5 T cell receptor beta chains given below trace back to one sample, sequenced in a study of beta chain features in type 1 diabetes (dated by TCRdb to 2016 to 2019). The library relied on the immunoSEQ multiplex PCR assay. The High Capacity cDNA Reverse Transcription Kit was used to reverse transcribe all of the isolated RNA, meaning that expressed TCRB transcripts were what got sequenced. TCRdb took over this immuneACCESS table, retaining in-frame rearrangements with V and J assigned. Such tables are incomplete; in checked studies, under half of the missing clones stem from an unresolved V gene, and the remainder is unexplained. The sample includes over 500,000 clones, with around 15% observed a single time. The ten largest clones add up to under 0.095% of the sample. The material sequenced was naive CD4+ T cells from blood. What this sample's cell subset or site label stands for: true naive CD4+ T cells. These receptor sequences come from a man aged 18 to 30 in good health.

J is TRBJ2-7 and V is TRBV7-9, with TRBD1 as a possible D gene (6 bases). Germline lookup yields CDR1 SEHNR and CDR2 FQNEAQ (reference sequence). Trimming removed 2 bases from V and 4 bases from J, with 12 bases in between. This CDR3 region has 14 residues. CDR3 nucleotides: TGTGCCAGCAGCTTAAACGGCAGGGGTTACGAGCAGTACTTC. Translation: CASSLNGRGYEQYF.

This clone has only a few counts. The chain couples TRBV18 to TRBJ2-1; weak D call: TRBD1 (6 bases). CDR1 and CDR2 from the germline V gene are KGHSH and LQKENI. V was clipped by 0 bases and J by 0 bases, with 12 bases between them. CDR3 length: 17 residues. CDR3: CASSPPVGQLSYNEQFF. DNA of the CDR3: TGTGCCAGCTCACCACCGGTTGGACAGCTCTCCTACAATGAGCAGTTCTTC.

The J gene is TRBJ2-3, the V gene TRBV7-9; maybe TRBD2 (6 bases). From germline, CDR1 is SEHNR and CDR2 FQNEAQ (reference sequence). V lost 0 bases, J lost 0 bases, and 7 bases lay in between. This CDR3 contains 15 residues. This CDR3 is CASSLAGLSTDTQYF. CDR3 DNA: TGTGCCAGCAGCTTAGCGGGACTGAGCACAGATACGCAGTATTTT.

In its sample, this clone was seen a few times. The chain uses TRBV9 and TRBJ2-5; D perhaps matches TRBD2 (6 bases). V lost 4 bases and J lost 8, with 18 bases in between. Germline CDR1 is SGDLS and CDR2 is YYNGEE. This CDR3 has 14 residues. The CDR3 DNA reads TGTGCCAGCAGCCCAGTGACTAGTCTCGGAACCCAGTACTTC. Its translation is CASSPVTSLGTQYF.

This clone was seen only a few times. The gene calls are TRBV28 and TRBJ1-1; D is uncertain. The CDR3 contains 11 residues. The V end was cut by 3 bases, the J end by 11 bases, with 10 bases between. The V gene's germline CDR1 is MDHEN and CDR2 SYDVKM. For the CDR3, the DNA is TGTGCCAGCAGTTTGGGTCGTCCGGCTTTCTTT. Encoded protein: CASSLGRPAFF.